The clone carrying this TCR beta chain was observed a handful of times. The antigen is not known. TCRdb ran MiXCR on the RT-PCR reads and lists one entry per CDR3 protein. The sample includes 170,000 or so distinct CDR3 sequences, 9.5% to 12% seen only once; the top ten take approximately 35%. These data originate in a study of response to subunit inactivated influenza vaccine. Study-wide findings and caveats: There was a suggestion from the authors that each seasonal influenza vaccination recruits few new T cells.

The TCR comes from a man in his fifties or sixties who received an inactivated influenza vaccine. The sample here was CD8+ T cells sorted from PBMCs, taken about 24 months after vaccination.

CDR3 in DNA: TGCGCCAGCAGCCACCGAGGGACAGGGTCAGGCGGGGAGCTGTTTTTT. This encodes CASSHRGTGSGGELFF. The chain couples TRBV4-1 to TRBJ2-2, with 9 nucleotides matching TRBD1. Germline-derived CDR1 and CDR2 are MGHRA and YSYEKL. V was pared by 3 bases and J by 7 bases, with 9 bases of the junction left unmatched. CDR3 length: 16 amino acids.